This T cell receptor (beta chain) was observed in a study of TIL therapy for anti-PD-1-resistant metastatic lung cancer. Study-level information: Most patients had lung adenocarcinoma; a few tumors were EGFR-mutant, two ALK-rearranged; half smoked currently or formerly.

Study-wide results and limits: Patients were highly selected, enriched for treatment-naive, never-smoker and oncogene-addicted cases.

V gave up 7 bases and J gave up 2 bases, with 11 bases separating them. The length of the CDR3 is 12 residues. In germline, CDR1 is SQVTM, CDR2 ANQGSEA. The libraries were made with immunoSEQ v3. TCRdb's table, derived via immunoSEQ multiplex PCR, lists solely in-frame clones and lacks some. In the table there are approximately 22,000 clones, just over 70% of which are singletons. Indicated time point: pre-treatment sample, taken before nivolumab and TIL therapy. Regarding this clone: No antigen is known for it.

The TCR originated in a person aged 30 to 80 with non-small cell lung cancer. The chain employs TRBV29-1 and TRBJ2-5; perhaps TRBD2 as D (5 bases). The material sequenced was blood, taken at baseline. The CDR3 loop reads CSGGAEQETQYF. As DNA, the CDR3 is TGCAGCGGAGGAGCGGAGCAAGAGACCCAGTACTTC.